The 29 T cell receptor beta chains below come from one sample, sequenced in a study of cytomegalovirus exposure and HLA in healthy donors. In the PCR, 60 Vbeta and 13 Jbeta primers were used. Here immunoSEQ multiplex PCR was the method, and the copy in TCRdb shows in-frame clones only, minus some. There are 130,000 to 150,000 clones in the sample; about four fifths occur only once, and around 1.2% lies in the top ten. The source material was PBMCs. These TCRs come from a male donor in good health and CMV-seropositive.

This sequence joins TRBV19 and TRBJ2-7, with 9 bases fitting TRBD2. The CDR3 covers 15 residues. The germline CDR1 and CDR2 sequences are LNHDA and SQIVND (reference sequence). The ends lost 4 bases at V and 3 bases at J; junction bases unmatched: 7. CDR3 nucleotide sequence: TGTGCCAGTAGTAAAGCGGGAGGTACGATCTACGAGCAGTACTTC. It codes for CASSKAGGTIYEQYF.

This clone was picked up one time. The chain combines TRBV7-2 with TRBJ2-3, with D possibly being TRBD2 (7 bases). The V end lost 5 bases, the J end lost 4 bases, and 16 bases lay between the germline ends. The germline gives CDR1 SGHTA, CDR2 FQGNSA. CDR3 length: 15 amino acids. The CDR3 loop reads CASSAYGGPPDTQYF. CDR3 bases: TGTGCCAGCAGCGCATACGGGGGGCCGCCAGATACGCAGTATTTT.

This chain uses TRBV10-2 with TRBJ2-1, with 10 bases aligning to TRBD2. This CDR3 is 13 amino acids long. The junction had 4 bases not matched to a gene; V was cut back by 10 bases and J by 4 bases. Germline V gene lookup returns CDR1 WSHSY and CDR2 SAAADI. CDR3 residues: CAIRTSGYNEQFF. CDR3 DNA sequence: TGCGCCATCAGGACTAGCGGTTACAATGAGCAGTTCTTC.

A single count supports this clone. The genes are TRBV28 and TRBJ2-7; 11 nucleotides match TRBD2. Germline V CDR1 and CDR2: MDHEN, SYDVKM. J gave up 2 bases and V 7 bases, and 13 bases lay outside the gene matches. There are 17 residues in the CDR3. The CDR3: CASIPSGTSGITYEQYF. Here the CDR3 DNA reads TGTGCCAGCATACCGTCCGGGACTAGCGGAATTACCTACGAGCAGTACTTC.

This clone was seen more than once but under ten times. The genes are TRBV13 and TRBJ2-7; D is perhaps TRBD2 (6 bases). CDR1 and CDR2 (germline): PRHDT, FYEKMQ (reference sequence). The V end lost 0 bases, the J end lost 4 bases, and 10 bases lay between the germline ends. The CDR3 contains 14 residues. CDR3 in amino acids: CASSLGLARYEQYF. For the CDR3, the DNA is TGTGCCAGCAGCTTAGGCCTAGCGCGGTACGAGCAGTACTTC.

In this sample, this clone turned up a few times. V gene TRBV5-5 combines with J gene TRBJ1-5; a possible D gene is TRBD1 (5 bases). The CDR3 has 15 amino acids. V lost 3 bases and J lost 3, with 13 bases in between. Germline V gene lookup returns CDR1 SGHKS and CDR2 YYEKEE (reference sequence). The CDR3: CASSSIAGNNQPQHF. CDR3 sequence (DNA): TGTGCCAGCAGCTCTATCGCAGGGAACAATCAGCCCCAGCATTTT.

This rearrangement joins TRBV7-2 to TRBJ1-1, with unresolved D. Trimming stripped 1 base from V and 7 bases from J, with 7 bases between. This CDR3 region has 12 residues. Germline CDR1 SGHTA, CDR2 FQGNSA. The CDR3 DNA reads TGTGCCAGCAGCTTAGGCCTCGGTGAAGCTTTCTTT. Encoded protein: CASSLGLGEAFF.

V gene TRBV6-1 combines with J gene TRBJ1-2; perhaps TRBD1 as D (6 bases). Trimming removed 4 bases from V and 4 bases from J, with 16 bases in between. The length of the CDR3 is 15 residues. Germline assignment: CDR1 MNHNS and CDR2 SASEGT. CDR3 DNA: TGTGCCAGCAGTGTCTTACAGGGTTGGAGCTATGGCTACACCTTC. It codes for CASSVLQGWSYGYTF.

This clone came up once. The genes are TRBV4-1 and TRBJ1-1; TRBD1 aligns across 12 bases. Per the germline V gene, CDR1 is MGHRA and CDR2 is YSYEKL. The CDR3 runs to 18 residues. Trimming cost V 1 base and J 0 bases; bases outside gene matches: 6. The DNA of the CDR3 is TGCGCCAGCAGCCAAGTTGGGGGACAGGGGGCTTTGAACACTGAAGCTTTCTTT. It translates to CASSQVGGQGALNTEAFF.

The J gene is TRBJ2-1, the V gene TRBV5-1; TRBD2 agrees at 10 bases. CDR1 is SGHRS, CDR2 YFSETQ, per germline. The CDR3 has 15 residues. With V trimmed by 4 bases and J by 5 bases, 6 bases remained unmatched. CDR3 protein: CASSLTSGPNNEQFF. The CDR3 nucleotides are TGCGCCAGCAGCCTGACTAGCGGGCCTAACAATGAGCAGTTCTTC.

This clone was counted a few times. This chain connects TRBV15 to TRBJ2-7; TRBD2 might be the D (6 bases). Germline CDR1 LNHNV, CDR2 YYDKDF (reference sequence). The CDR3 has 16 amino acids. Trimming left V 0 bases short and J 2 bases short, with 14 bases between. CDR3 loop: CATSRETGDNTYEQYF. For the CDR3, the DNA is TGTGCCACCAGCAGAGAGACGGGGGATAATACCTACGAGCAGTACTTC. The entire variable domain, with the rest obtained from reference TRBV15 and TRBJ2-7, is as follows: DAMVIQNPRYQVTQFGKPVTLSCSQTLNHNVMYWYQQKSSQAPKLLFHYYDKDFNNEADTPDNFQSRRPNTSFCFLDIRSPGLGDTAMYLCATSRETGDNTYEQYFGPGTRLTVT.

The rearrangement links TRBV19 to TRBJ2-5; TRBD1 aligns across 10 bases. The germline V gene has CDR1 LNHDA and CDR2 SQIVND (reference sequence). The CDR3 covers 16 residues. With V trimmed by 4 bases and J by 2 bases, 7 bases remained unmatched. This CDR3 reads CASSTVADRGQETQYF. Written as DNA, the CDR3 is TGTGCCAGTAGTACTGTAGCGGACAGGGGGCAAGAGACCCAGTACTTC.

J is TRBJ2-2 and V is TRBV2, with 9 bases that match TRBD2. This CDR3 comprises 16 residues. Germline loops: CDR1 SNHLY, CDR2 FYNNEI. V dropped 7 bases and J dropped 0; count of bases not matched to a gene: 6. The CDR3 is CASIIAGVANTGELFF. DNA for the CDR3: TGTGCCAGCATTATAGCGGGGGTCGCGAACACCGGGGAGCTGTTTTTT.

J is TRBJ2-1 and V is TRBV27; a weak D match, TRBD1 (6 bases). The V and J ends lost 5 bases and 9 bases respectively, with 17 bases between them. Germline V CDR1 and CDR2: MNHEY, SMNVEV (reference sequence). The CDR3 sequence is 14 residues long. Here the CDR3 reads CASSQTQWGPEQFF. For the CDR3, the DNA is TGTGCCAGCAGTCAAACCCAGTGGGGGCCTGAGCAGTTCTTC.

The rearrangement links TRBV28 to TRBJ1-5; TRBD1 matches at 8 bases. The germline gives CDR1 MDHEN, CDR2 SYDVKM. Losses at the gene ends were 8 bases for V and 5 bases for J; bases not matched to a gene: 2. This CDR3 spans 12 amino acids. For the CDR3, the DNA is TGTGCCAGCCGACAGGGGTATCAGCCCCAGCATTTT. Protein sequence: CASRQGYQPQHF.

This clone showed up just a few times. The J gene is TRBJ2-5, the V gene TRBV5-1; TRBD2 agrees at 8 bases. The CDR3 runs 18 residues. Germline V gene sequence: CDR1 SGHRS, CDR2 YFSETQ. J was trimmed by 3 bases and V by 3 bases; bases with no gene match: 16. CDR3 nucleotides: TGCGCCAGCAGCTCTGGTGCCTTGCTAGCGGGTTTTAAAGAGACCCAGTACTTC. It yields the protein CASSSGALLAGFKETQYF.

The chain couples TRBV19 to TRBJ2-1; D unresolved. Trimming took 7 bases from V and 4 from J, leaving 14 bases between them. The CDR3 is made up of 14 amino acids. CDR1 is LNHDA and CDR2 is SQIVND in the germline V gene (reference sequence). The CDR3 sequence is CASKLRPSYNEQFF. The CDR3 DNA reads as TGTGCCAGTAAACTCAGGCCATCTTACAATGAGCAGTTCTTC.

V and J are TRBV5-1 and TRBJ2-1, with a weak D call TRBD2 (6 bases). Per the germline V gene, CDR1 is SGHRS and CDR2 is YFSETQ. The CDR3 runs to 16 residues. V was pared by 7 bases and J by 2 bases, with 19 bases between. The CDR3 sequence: CASQNARGAPYNEQFF. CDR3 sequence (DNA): TGCGCCAGCCAAAACGCGCGGGGAGCCCCCTACAATGAGCAGTTCTTC. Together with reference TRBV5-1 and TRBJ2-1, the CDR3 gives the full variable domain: KAGVTQTPRYLIKTRGQQVTLSCSPISGHRSVSWYQQTPGQGLQFLFEYFSETQRNKGNFPGRFSGRQFSNSRSEMNVSTLELGDSALYLCASQNARGAPYNEQFFGPGTRLTVL.

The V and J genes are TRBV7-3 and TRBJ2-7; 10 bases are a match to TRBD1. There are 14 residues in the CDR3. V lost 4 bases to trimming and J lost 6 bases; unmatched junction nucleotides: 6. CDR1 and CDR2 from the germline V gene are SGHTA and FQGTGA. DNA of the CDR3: TGTGCCAGCAGCTCACCGGGACAGGGGAGCGAGCAGTACTTC. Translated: CASSSPGQGSEQYF.

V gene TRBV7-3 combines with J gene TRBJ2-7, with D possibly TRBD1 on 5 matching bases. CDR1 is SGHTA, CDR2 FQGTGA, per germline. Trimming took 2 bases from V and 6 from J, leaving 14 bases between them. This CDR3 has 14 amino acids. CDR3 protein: CASSLGAESAEQYF. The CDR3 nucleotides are TGTGCCAGCAGCTTAGGGGCTGAATCGGCCGAGCAGTACTTC.

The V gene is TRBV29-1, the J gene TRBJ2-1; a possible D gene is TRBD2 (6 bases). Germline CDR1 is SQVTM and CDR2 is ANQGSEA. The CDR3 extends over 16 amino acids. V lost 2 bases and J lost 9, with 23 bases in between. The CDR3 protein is CSVEMEGLRNMGEQFF. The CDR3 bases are TGCAGCGTTGAAATGGAGGGACTCAGGAACATGGGTGAGCAGTTCTTC.

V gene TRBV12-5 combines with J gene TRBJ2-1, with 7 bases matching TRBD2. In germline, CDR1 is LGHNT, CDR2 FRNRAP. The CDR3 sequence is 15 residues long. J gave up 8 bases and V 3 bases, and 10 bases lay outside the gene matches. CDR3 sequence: CASGFPPGRGDEQFF. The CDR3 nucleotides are TGTGCTAGTGGTTTCCCCCCGGGTCGGGGGGATGAGCAGTTCTTC. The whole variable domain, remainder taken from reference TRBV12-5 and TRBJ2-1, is DARVTQTPRHKVTEMGQEVTMRCQPILGHNTVFWYRQTMMQGLELLAYFRNRAPLDDSGMPKDRFSAEMPDATLATLKIQPSEPRDSAVYFCASGFPPGRGDEQFFGPGTRLTVL.

The CDR3 region has the DNA TGTGCCAGCAGCTTACCGAACTGGGCACCAGCCACCACAGATACGCAGTATTTT. Protein sequence: CASSLPNWAPATTDTQYF. This chain joins TRBV7-9 and TRBJ2-3; D is ambiguous. The CDR3 sequence is 18 residues long. CDR1 and CDR2 (germline): SEHNR, FQNEAQ (reference sequence). V gave up 2 bases and J gave up 2 bases, with 20 bases separating them.

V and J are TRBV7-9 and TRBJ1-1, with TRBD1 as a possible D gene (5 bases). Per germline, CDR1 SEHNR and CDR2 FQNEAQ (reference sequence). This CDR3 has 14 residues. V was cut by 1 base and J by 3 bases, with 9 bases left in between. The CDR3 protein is CASSLVQGYTEAFF. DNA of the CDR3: TGTGCCAGCAGCTTAGTTCAGGGCTACACTGAAGCTTTCTTT.

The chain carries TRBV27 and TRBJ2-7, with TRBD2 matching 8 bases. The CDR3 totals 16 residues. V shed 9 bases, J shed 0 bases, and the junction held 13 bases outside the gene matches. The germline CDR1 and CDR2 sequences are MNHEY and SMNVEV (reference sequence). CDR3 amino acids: CASSVAGGLSSYEQYF. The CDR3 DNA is TGTGCCAGTTCGGTGGCGGGAGGACTCAGCTCCTACGAGCAGTACTTC.

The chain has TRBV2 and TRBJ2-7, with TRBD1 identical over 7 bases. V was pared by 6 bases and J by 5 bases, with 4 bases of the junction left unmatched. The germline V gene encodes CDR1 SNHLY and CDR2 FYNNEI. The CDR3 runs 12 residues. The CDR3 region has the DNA TGTGCCAGCAGCGAGACAGGGCACGAGCAGTACTTC. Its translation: CASSETGHEQYF. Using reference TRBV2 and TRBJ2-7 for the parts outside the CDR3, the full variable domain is EPEVTQTPSHQVTQMGQEVILRCVPISNHLYFYWYRQILGQKVEFLVSFYNNEISEKSEIFDDQFSVERPDGSNFTLKIRSTKLEDSAMYFCASSETGHEQYFGPGTRLTVT.

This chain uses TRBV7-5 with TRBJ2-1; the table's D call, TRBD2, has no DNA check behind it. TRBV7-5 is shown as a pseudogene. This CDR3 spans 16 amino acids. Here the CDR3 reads CARSPGTSGRVCEQFF. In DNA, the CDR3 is TGTGCCAGAAGCCCGGGGACTAGCGGGAGGGTCTGCGAGCAGTTCTTC.

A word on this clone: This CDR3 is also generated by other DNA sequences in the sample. CDR3 protein: CASSSLQGATEAFF. The CDR3 region has the DNA TGTGCCAGCAGCTCGCTTCAGGGGGCCACTGAAGCTTTCTTT. V usage is TRBV19 and J usage is TRBJ1-1, with 8 bases fitting TRBD1. CDR1 and CDR2 from the germline V gene are LNHDA and SQIVND (reference sequence). The CDR3 has 14 residues. V shed 9 bases and J 4 bases; nucleotides not matched to a gene: 10.

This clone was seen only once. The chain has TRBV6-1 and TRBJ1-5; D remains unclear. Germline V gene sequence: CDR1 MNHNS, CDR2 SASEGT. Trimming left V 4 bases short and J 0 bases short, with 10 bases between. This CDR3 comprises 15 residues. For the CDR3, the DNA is TGTGCCAGCAGTGTTAATTCAGGTAGCAATCAGCCCCAGCATTTT. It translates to CASSVNSGSNQPQHF.